The subject of this entry is one T cell receptor beta chain. Its specificity is not known. Sequenced by immunoSEQ multiplex PCR; TCRdb stores in-frame clones only, minus some. In the table there are 95,000 to 110,000 clones, over 80% of which are singletons. The CDR3 runs 13 residues. Germline CDR1 is LNHDA and CDR2 is SQIVND (reference sequence). V shed 9 bases, J shed 8 bases, and the junction held 8 bases outside the gene matches. The sample originates from a study of T cell responses to AZD1222 COVID-19 vaccine. Whole-study context: Second-dose intervals near 4 or 12 weeks were combined.

Study results and limitations: Spike as a whole was targeted by vaccine-associated CD4 TCRs, dominant at 160-218 and 743-854. It should be noted that donors were predominantly white British and more often female, and clonal diversity was possibly underestimated. Repertoire sampling occurred only after the peak T cell response.

Here the sequenced sample was peripheral blood, taken on day 0 of AZD1222 vaccination. The TCR comes from an adult in good health. The chain employs TRBV19 and TRBJ1-4, with 8 bases that match TRBD1. As DNA, the CDR3 is TGTGCCAGCAGGGACAGGAGGGAAGAAAAACTGTTTTTT. Translating it yields CASRDRREEKLFF.